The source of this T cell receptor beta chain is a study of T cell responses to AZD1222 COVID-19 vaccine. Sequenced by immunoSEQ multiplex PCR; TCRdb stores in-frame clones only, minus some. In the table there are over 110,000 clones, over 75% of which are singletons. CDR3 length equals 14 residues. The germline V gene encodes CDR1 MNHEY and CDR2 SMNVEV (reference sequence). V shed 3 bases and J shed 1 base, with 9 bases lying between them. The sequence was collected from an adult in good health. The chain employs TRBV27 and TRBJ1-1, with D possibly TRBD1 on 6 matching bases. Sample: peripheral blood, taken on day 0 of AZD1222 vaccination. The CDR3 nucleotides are TGTGCCAGCAGTTTCGGACAGTGGAACACTGAAGCTTTCTTT. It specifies CASSFGQWNTEAFF.